Following are 13 T cell receptor beta chains from one sample sequenced in a study of blood T cell repertoires in COVID-19. Clones were read by immunoSEQ multiplex PCR, and TCRdb kept only the in-frame ones, dropping some. The data hold fewer than 200,000 clones, with 83% observed a single time. Source material: PBMCs or T cells enriched from blood (not recorded which). These receptors were collected from a woman in her forties or fifties who had recovered from COVID-19.

The chain uses TRBV27 and TRBJ1-3, with 7 bases lining up with TRBD1. CDR1 and CDR2 from the germline V gene are MNHEY and SMNVEV (reference sequence). The CDR3 contains 16 residues. The V and J ends lost 6 bases and 0 bases, in that order; junction bases with no gene match: 8. Written as DNA, the CDR3 is TGTGCCAGCAGATCAGGGGGGACGAGCTCTGGAAACACCATATATTTT. Residues: CASRSGGTSSGNTIYF.

The genes are TRBV9 and TRBJ2-1, with TRBD2 identical over 8 bases. Unmatched junction bases numbered 8, after V lost 3 bases and J lost 3 bases. The CDR3 loop spans 16 amino acids. In germline, CDR1 is SGDLS, CDR2 YYNGEE. CDR3 in amino acids: CASSAIPRGGYNEQFF. CDR3 nucleotide sequence: TGTGCCAGCAGCGCCATCCCCCGGGGGGGCTACAATGAGCAGTTCTTC.

This chain connects TRBV5-1 to TRBJ1-2, with 8 bases matching TRBD1. CDR3 length: 16 residues. The trim removed 1 base at V and 6 bases at J, leaving 11 bases unmatched. Germline CDR1 reads SGHRS; CDR2 reads YFSETQ. The DNA for the CDR3 is TGCGCCAGCAGCTTGAGTAATGCAGGGGGCGGAAATGGCTACACCTTC. Protein product: CASSLSNAGGGNGYTF. The complete variable domain, with remaining parts taken from reference TRBV5-1 and TRBJ1-2, reads KAGVTQTPRYLIKTRGQQVTLSCSPISGHRSVSWYQQTPGQGLQFLFEYFSETQRNKGNFPGRFSGRQFSNSRSEMNVSTLELGDSALYLCASSLSNAGGGNGYTFGSGTRLTVV.

The chain is built from TRBV5-1 and TRBJ2-1; unclear D gene. V lost 5 bases and J 3 bases, leaving 3 bases between the germline ends. Germline loops: CDR1 SGHRS, CDR2 YFSETQ. The CDR3 has 11 residues. The CDR3 DNA is TGCGCCAGCAGTTACTACAATGAGCAGTTCTTC. This sequence encodes CASSYYNEQFF. Using reference TRBV5-1 and TRBJ2-1 for the parts outside the CDR3, the full variable domain is KAGVTQTPRYLIKTRGQQVTLSCSPISGHRSVSWYQQTPGQGLQFLFEYFSETQRNKGNFPGRFSGRQFSNSRSEMNVSTLELGDSALYLCASSYYNEQFFGPGTRLTVL.

The gene calls are TRBV27 and TRBJ1-4, with D perhaps matching TRBD1 (5 bases). Looked up from germline, CDR1 is MNHEY and CDR2 is SMNVEV (reference sequence). V lost 6 bases and J lost 2, with 16 bases in between. This CDR3 spans 16 amino acids. The CDR3 sequence: CASRDHAGSTNEKLFF. The CDR3 DNA is TGTGCCAGCAGGGACCACGCAGGGTCGACTAATGAAAAACTGTTTTTT. Together with reference TRBV27 and TRBJ1-4, the CDR3 gives the full variable domain: EAQVTQNPRYLITVTGKKLTVTCSQNMNHEYMSWYRQDPGLGLRQIYYSMNVEVTDKGDVPEGYKVSRKEKRNFPLILESPSPNQTSLYFCASRDHAGSTNEKLFFGSGTQLSVL.

The chain couples TRBV5-6 to TRBJ1-5; a possible D gene is TRBD1 (5 bases). The germline V gene has CDR1 SGHDT and CDR2 YYEEEE. V gave up 0 bases and J gave up 1 base, with 20 bases separating them. The CDR3 runs 19 residues. The CDR3 DNA is TGTGCCAGCAGCTTGGGTGTGTCCTGGGGGGACTTAAGCAATCAGCCCCAGCATTTT. Translation: CASSLGVSWGDLSNQPQHF.

The chain has TRBV27 and TRBJ1-1; 9 bases fit TRBD1. Germline-derived CDR1 and CDR2 are MNHEY and SMNVEV (reference sequence). CDR3 length: 15 residues. Trimming at V came to 8 bases and at J to 3 bases, leaving 10 bases not matched to a gene. CDR3 nucleotide sequence: TGTGCCAGCCTAACCGGGACAGGGAGGGACACTGAAGCTTTCTTT. Translated: CASLTGTGRDTEAFF.

J is TRBJ1-3 and V is TRBV28; perhaps TRBD1 as D (5 bases). Between the trimmed V and J ends, which lost 0 bases and 4 bases, there was a span of 19 bases. Germline assignment: CDR1 MDHEN and CDR2 SYDVKM. CDR3 length equals 18 residues. The CDR3 loop is CASSLWRGTGLRGNTIYF. The CDR3 DNA is TGTGCCAGCAGTTTATGGCGTGGCACAGGTCTTCGAGGAAACACCATATATTTT. The full variable domain, its missing parts supplied by reference TRBV28 and TRBJ1-3, is DVKVTQSSRYLVKRTGEKVFLECVQDMDHENMFWYRQDPGLGLRLIYFSYDVKMKEKGDIPEGYSVSREKKERFSLILESASTNQTSMYLCASSLWRGTGLRGNTIYFGEGSWLTVV.

The chain carries TRBV28 and TRBJ2-7; tentatively, D is TRBD1 (5 bases). The germline V and J ends were trimmed by 6 bases and 2 bases, with 17 bases remaining between them. The CDR3 is made up of 15 amino acids. Germline values: CDR1 MDHEN, CDR2 SYDVKM. DNA of the CDR3: TGTGCCAGCAGCCGAGGATATGACAGCCCCTACGAGCAGTACGTC. It translates to CASSRGYDSPYEQYV.

This chain uses TRBV6-6 with TRBJ1-2; D remains ambiguous. The CDR3 has 14 residues. Germline CDR1 reads MNHNY; CDR2 reads SVGAGI (reference sequence). The V and J ends lost 0 bases and 3 bases respectively, with 8 bases between them. CDR3 in amino acids: CASSYSSQYYGYTF. DNA for the CDR3: TGTGCCAGCAGTTACTCGTCGCAGTACTATGGCTACACCTTC.

The chain uses TRBV25-1 and TRBJ1-1, with 7 bases aligning to TRBD1. V lost 0 bases and J lost 12; bases outside the gene matches: 16. CDR1 is MGHDK, CDR2 SYGVNS, per germline. This CDR3 contains 16 residues. CDR3 nucleotides: TGTGCCAGCAGTGAATACGGGGAGTTAGGGGGCCAAGGATCTTTCTTT. Translated: CASSEYGELGGQGSFF.

V is TRBV27 and J is TRBJ2-5; 9 bases agree with TRBD1. The CDR3 runs to 19 residues. Germline CDR1 is MNHEY and CDR2 is SMNVEV (reference sequence). Trimming removed 8 bases from V and 1 base from J; junction bases left unmatched: 20. CDR3 DNA sequence: TGTGCCAGCCGCACACCCCGAGGACAGGGGACATCTTGCCAAGAGACCCAGTACTTC. Protein: CASRTPRGQGTSCQETQYF.

This clone was seen once. The chain couples TRBV18 to TRBJ1-1, with D unclear. The V end lost 6 bases, the J end lost 0 bases, and 5 bases lay between the germline ends. Germline CDR1 and CDR2: KGHSH and LQKENI. The CDR3 has 12 amino acids. The chain's CDR3 is CASSVMNTEAFF. The CDR3 DNA is TGTGCCAGCTCCGTAATGAACACTGAAGCTTTCTTT.